The next 11 T cell receptor beta chains were all read from a single sample in a study of human T cells and chemical hapten exposure. MiXCR, applied by TCRdb to the RACE reads, yields one record per CDR3 protein. Of 250,000 or so distinct CDR3 sequences in the sample, 7.5% to 9% are singletons; the top ten hold about 2.1%. This sample's time point: pre-sensitization, week 0. Treatment reported: therapeutic diphenylcyclopropenone sensitization with weekly scalp DPC. The source was whole blood, collected in connection with sensitization to the hapten diphenylcyclopropenone (DPC). Every receptor here comes from a woman aged 40-49 years with alopecia areata. Some clones in this sample may be carry-over from other donors' samples.

This clonotype appeared many times. Here the CDR3 reads CASSYSAASDRGILVKLFF. In DNA, the CDR3 is TGTGCCAGCAGTTACTCCGCTGCTTCGGACAGGGGAATTTTGGTAAAACTGTTTTTT. The V gene is TRBV6-5, the J gene TRBJ1-4; TRBD1 matches 9 bases. V lost 0 bases to trimming and J lost 10 bases; unmatched junction nucleotides: 18. This CDR3 region has 19 residues. From germline, CDR1 is MNHEY and CDR2 SVGAGI.

This sequence joins TRBV27 and TRBJ1-6, with D maybe TRBD1 (5 bases). The V and J ends lost 3 bases and 5 bases respectively, with 14 bases between them. The CDR3 sequence is 16 residues long. CDR1 is MNHEY, CDR2 SMNVEV, per germline (reference sequence). In DNA, the CDR3 is TGTGCCAGCAGTTTCCAGGGTCTCATCGATAATTCACCCCTCCACTTT. This gives the protein CASSFQGLIDNSPLHF.

This clonotype was observed a handful of times. The rearrangement uses TRBV27 and TRBJ2-3; 8 bases are a match to TRBD2. This CDR3 comprises 15 residues. The germline gives CDR1 MNHEY, CDR2 SMNVEV (reference sequence). With 0 bases clipped from V and 11 bases from J, the junction kept 10 bases outside the gene matches. The CDR3 DNA reads TGTGCCAGCAGTTTATCACGGGAGGGTCTATCGGGGCAGTATTTT. Translating gives CASSLSREGLSGQYF.

This clonotype has a handful of counts. The chain links TRBV20-1 to TRBJ1-6; tentatively, D is TRBD1 (6 bases). The V and J ends lost 3 bases and 2 bases respectively, with 11 bases between them. CDR1 and CDR2 from the germline V gene are DFQATT and SNEGSKA (reference sequence). This CDR3 spans 15 amino acids. CDR3 protein: CSARAGVPYNSPLHF. Here the CDR3 DNA reads TGCAGTGCTAGGGCAGGGGTACCCTATAATTCACCCCTCCACTTT.

A few counts support this clonotype. V is TRBV6-6 and J is TRBJ2-5; D gene unclear. CDR3 length: 12 residues. From germline, CDR1 is MNHNY and CDR2 SVGAGI (reference sequence). Between the trimmed V and J ends, which lost 9 bases and 3 bases, there was a span of 11 bases. CDR3: CASRRTEETQYF. DNA of the CDR3: TGTGCCAGTCGCAGGACGGAAGAGACCCAGTACTTC.

The chain employs TRBV6-1 and TRBJ2-1; tentative D call: TRBD2 (5 bases). The CDR3 consists of 15 residues. Trimming stripped 5 bases from V and 4 bases from J, with 15 bases between. The V gene's germline CDR1 is MNHNS and CDR2 SASEGT. CDR3 nucleotides: TGTGCCAGCAGTAAACAAGGGAGCCTATACAATGAGCAGTTCTTC. It is translated as CASSKQGSLYNEQFF.

The chain couples TRBV5-1 to TRBJ1-3; D unresolved. This CDR3 spans 13 amino acids. Germline V CDR1 and CDR2: SGHRS, YFSETQ. V lost 0 bases, J lost 4 bases, and 5 bases lay in between. Here the CDR3 reads CASSLAQGNTIYF. Written as DNA, the CDR3 is TGCGCCAGCAGCTTGGCCCAGGGAAACACCATATATTTT.

The chain is built from TRBV18 and TRBJ1-1, with no clear D. Trimming removed 0 bases at V and 1 base at J, with 9 bases between. Germline V gene lookup returns CDR1 KGHSH and CDR2 LQKENI. CDR3 length equals 15 residues. In DNA form, the CDR3 reads TGTGCCAGCTCACCACCGGTGCACACGAACACTGAAGCTTTCTTT. It codes for CASSPPVHTNTEAFF.

This clonotype has at least ten counts. The chain has TRBV5-1 and TRBJ2-3; D not resolved. V was pared by 0 bases and J by 4 bases, with 12 bases between. The germline V gene encodes CDR1 SGHRS and CDR2 YFSETQ. The CDR3 runs 15 residues. The CDR3 DNA reads TGCGCCAGCAGCTTGGCCGTTACTTTTCCAGATACGCAGTATTTT. Translating gives CASSLAVTFPDTQYF.

The rearrangement joins TRBV12-3 or TRBV12-4 to TRBJ2-7; the match to TRBD2 covers 10 bases. There are 16 residues in the CDR3. Unmatched junction bases numbered 4, after V lost 2 bases and J lost 0 bases. The CDR3: CASSLQSSGSSYEQYF. The CDR3 region has the DNA TGTGCCAGCAGTTTACAATCTAGCGGGAGCTCCTACGAGCAGTACTTC.

This clonotype has a count of ten or more. The chain recombines TRBV3-1 with TRBJ2-3; D is unclear. Germline CDR1 is LGHDT and CDR2 is YNNKEL (reference sequence). V was shortened by 2 bases and J by 3 bases, with 0 bases between the two germline ends. The CDR3 is made up of 11 amino acids. The CDR3 region has the DNA TGTGCCAGCAGCCAAACAGATACGCAGTATTTT. As protein: CASSQTDTQYF.